The 2 T cell receptor beta chains below come from one sample, sequenced in a study of OX40 agonist ivuxolimab in advanced cancers. Repertoires were generated with immunoSEQ multiplex PCR, while TCRdb's copy carries only in-frame clones and drops some. The sample lists about 62,000 clones, 85% seen once, with around 3.8% in the top ten. Material: CD4+ or CD8+ T cells sorted from blood, obtained in a trial of the OX40 agonist ivuxolimab. The receptors were gathered from an adult with an advanced solid tumor such as melanoma, head and neck, liver or kidney cancer.

The genes are TRBV2 and TRBJ2-2; TRBD1 matches 10 bases. Trimming removed 8 bases from V and 5 bases from J; junction bases left unmatched: 5. CDR1 and CDR2 from the germline V gene are SNHLY and FYNNEI. This CDR3 is built from 14 residues. The chain's CDR3 is CASGTGVFTGELFF. The CDR3 nucleotides read TGTGCCAGCGGGACAGGGGTTTTTACCGGGGAGCTGTTTTTT.

The chain uses TRBV28 and TRBJ1-5; tentative D call: TRBD1 (5 bases). The germline V and J ends were trimmed by 3 bases and 0 bases, with 15 bases remaining between them. The germline CDR1 and CDR2 sequences are MDHEN and SYDVKM. The CDR3 loop spans 17 amino acids. The CDR3 here is CASSLLDTTYSNQPQHF. The CDR3 DNA is TGTGCCAGCAGTTTGCTGGACACAACATATAGCAATCAGCCCCAGCATTTT. Together with reference TRBV28 and TRBJ1-5, the CDR3 gives the full variable domain: DVKVTQSSRYLVKRTGEKVFLECVQDMDHENMFWYRQDPGLGLRLIYFSYDVKMKEKGDIPEGYSVSREKKERFSLILESASTNQTSMYLCASSLLDTTYSNQPQHFGDGTRLSIL.